A selection of T cell receptor beta chains follows, all from one sample in a study of OX40 agonist ivuxolimab in advanced cancers. Assay: immunoSEQ multiplex PCR; the TCRdb copy retains only in-frame clones and omits some. The profile covers tens of thousands of clones, with 92% appearing a single time and about 9.1% taken by the ten largest. The source was CD4+ or CD8+ T cells sorted from blood, collected in a trial of the OX40 agonist ivuxolimab. These receptors were collected from an adult with an advanced solid tumor such as melanoma, head and neck, liver or kidney cancer. CDR3s include the opening cysteine and the closing phenylalanine or tryptophan. Each record gives: clone size, V gene, D gene, J gene, CDR3 DNA, CDR3 protein. The D gene is left open where the match is weak. Rows may omit the clone size; those that give it use once, few, many or a size class.

size: NA
V: TRBV7-6
D: NA
J: TRBJ1-3
DNA: TGTGCCAGCAGGGGTGGAAACACCATATATTTT
CDR3: CASRGGNTIYF

size: NA
V: TRBV9
D: TRBD1
J: TRBJ2-7
DNA: TGTGCCAGCAGCGCCGGGACAGGGGAGTACGAGCAGTACTTC
CDR3: CASSAGTGEYEQYF

size: NA
V: TRBV10-3
D: TRBD2
J: TRBJ2-1
DNA: TGTGCCTCCCGACTAGCGGGAGACTACAATGAGCAGTTCTTC
CDR3: CASRLAGDYNEQFF

size: NA
V: TRBV19
D: NA
J: TRBJ1-6
DNA: TGTGCCAGTAGTATTTTGGGTTATTCACCCCTCCACTTT
CDR3: CASSILGYSPLHF

size: NA
V: TRBV15
D: NA
J: TRBJ1-1
DNA: TGTGCCACCAGCAAAAGAGGGAGTCTCGACACTGAAGCTTTCTTT
CDR3: CATSKRGSLDTEAFF

size: NA
V: TRBV10-2
D: NA
J: TRBJ1-2
DNA: TGCGCCAGCAGCTCGGACGAGGGGTCGTCCTATGGCTACACCTTC
CDR3: CASSSDEGSSYGYTF

size: NA
V: TRBV6-6
D: TRBD1
J: TRBJ1-1
DNA: TGTGCCAGCAGTTTAGGGACAGGGGTCACTGAAGCTTTCTTT
CDR3: CASSLGTGVTEAFF

size: NA
V: TRBV9
D: NA
J: TRBJ1-1
DNA: TGTGCCAGCAGCCCCACCGGAGGGAGTGTCACTGAAGCTTTCTTT
CDR3: CASSPTGGSVTEAFF

size: NA
V: TRBV30
D: NA
J: TRBJ2-2
DNA: TGTGCCTGGAGCGGTGGCGAAATAGGACCGAACACCGGGGAGCTGTTTTTT
CDR3: CAWSGGEIGPNTGELFF

size: NA
V: TRBV5-4
D: NA
J: TRBJ2-2
DNA: TGTGCCAGCAGCTTGCGTAGGAACACCGGGGAGCTGTTTTTT
CDR3: CASSLRRNTGELFF

size: NA
V: TRBV9
D: NA
J: TRBJ1-2
DNA: TGTGCCAGCAGCGTAGAAGGGGCCCATGGCTACACCTTC
CDR3: CASSVEGAHGYTF

size: NA
V: TRBV12-5
D: NA
J: TRBJ2-1
DNA: TGTGCTAGTGGTTTTTGGGCAGCTCTAGAGGAGCAGTTCTTC
CDR3: CASGFWAALEEQFF

size: NA
V: TRBV9
D: NA
J: TRBJ2-5
DNA: TGTGCCAGCAGCGGGGGCGACACGAGGGAGACCCAGTACTTC
CDR3: CASSGGDTRETQYF

size: NA
V: TRBV25-1
D: NA
J: TRBJ1-2
DNA: TGTGCCAGCAGCGCGAAGACAGCGAACTATGGCTACACCTTC
CDR3: CASSAKTANYGYTF

size: NA
V: TRBV6-1
D: NA
J: TRBJ1-5
DNA: TGTGCCAGCAGTGGGCCGGGACACGTCTCTCCAGGGGATCAGCCCCAGCATTTT
CDR3: CASSGPGHVSPGDQPQHF

size: NA
V: TRBV4-3
D: NA
J: TRBJ2-2
DNA: TGCGCCAGCTCAGCCAACCGGGTCAACACCGGGGAGCTGTTTTTT
CDR3: CASSANRVNTGELFF

size: once
V: TRBV19
D: TRBD2
J: TRBJ2-1
DNA: TGTGCCAGTAGTATAGAGGTAGCGGGGGGACTCGTAACCTACAATGAGCAGTTCTTC
CDR3: CASSIEVAGGLVTYNEQFF

size: NA
V: TRBV9
D: NA
J: TRBJ2-5
DNA: TGTGCCAGCAGCGTAGCCGACAGTCAAGAGACCCAGTACTTC
CDR3: CASSVADSQETQYF

size: NA
V: TRBV7-8
D: TRBD2
J: TRBJ2-7
DNA: TGTGCCAGCAGTCCATTACCGGGGGGTACCTACGAGCAGTACTTC
CDR3: CASSPLPGGTYEQYF

size: NA
V: TRBV11-2
D: NA
J: TRBJ1-1
DNA: TGTGCCAGCAGCTTGAGTAAAGTTGAAGCTTTCTTT
CDR3: CASSLSKVEAFF

size: NA
V: TRBV29-1
D: NA
J: TRBJ2-3
DNA: TGCAGCGTTGAGGGCTTGAAGGGTCCAACTCTTTGGAGAGGGGATAGCACAGATACGCAGTATTTT
CDR3: CSVEGLKGPTLWRGDSTDTQYF

size: NA
V: TRBV11-3
D: NA
J: TRBJ1-1
DNA: TGTGCCAGCAGCCTCAGGGGCCCAGGTACTGAAGCTTTCTTT
CDR3: CASSLRGPGTEAFF

size: NA
V: TRBV21-1
D: NA
J: TRBJ1-2
DNA: TGTGCCAGCAGCAAAGATGTACGGAGGCCTTATGGCTACACCTTC
CDR3: CASSKDVRRPYGYTF

size: NA
V: TRBV13
D: TRBD1
J: TRBJ1-3
DNA: TGTGCCAGCAGCGAGGGACAGGACTTCTCTGGAAACACCATATATTTT
CDR3: CASSEGQDFSGNTIYF

size: NA
V: TRBV4-1
D: NA
J: TRBJ2-1
DNA: TGCGCCAGCAGCCAAGGGGATGAGCAGTTCTTC
CDR3: CASSQGDEQFF

size: NA
V: TRBV6-6
D: TRBD1
J: TRBJ1-5
DNA: TGTGCCAGCAGTTACCCGGGGACAGGGAATCAGCCCCAGCATTTT
CDR3: CASSYPGTGNQPQHF

size: NA
V: TRBV6-5
D: NA
J: TRBJ2-7
DNA: TGTGCCAGCAGTGAATCGATCACCGGGAATACGTACTTC
CDR3: CASSESITGNTYF

size: once
V: TRBV6-4
D: TRBD2
J: TRBJ2-2
DNA: TGTGCCAGCAGTGCCGGACTAGCCGGGGAGCTGTTTTTT
CDR3: CASSAGLAGELFF

size: NA
V: TRBV30
D: TRBD1
J: TRBJ2-2
DNA: TGTGCCTGGAGTGTAATGGGACAGGGCACCGGGGAGCTGTTTTTT
CDR3: CAWSVMGQGTGELFF

size: once
V: TRBV7-9
D: NA
J: TRBJ2-7
DNA: TGTGCCAGCAGCTCTCCGGGAGCCTACGAGCAGTACTTC
CDR3: CASSSPGAYEQYF

size: NA
V: TRBV4-3
D: NA
J: TRBJ2-7
DNA: TGCGCCAGCAGCCAAAATTTAGCAGGGACCTCCTACGAGCAGTACTTC
CDR3: CASSQNLAGTSYEQYF

size: NA
V: TRBV9
D: TRBD1
J: TRBJ1-2
DNA: TGTGCCAGCAGCGACCCGCGGACAGGAATCTACTATGGCTACACCTTC
CDR3: CASSDPRTGIYYGYTF

size: NA
V: TRBV9
D: TRBD2
J: TRBJ2-1
DNA: TGTGCCAGCAGCCCGATGGGACTAGCGGTCTACAATGAGCAGTTCTTC
CDR3: CASSPMGLAVYNEQFF

size: NA
V: TRBV6-1
D: NA
J: TRBJ2-7
DNA: TGTGCCAGCAACAGGGAATTTTCCAGCGGCTACGAGCAGTACTTC
CDR3: CASNREFSSGYEQYF

size: NA
V: TRBV13
D: NA
J: TRBJ1-1
DNA: TGTGCCAGCAGCGCCGGTCCCGCTGAAGCTTTCTTT
CDR3: CASSAGPAEAFF

size: NA
V: TRBV19
D: TRBD2
J: TRBJ2-5
DNA: TGTGCCAGTAGTATAGACACCGGGGGGGCCCCCCAAGAGACCCAGTACTTC
CDR3: CASSIDTGGAPQETQYF

size: NA
V: TRBV11-2
D: TRBD2
J: TRBJ2-5
DNA: TGTGCCAGCAGCTCACTAGCGGAACAAGAGACCCAGTACTTC
CDR3: CASSSLAEQETQYF

size: NA
V: TRBV6-5
D: NA
J: TRBJ1-4
DNA: TGTGCCAGCAGTTACTCGGCTGTCGAAAAACTGTTTTTT
CDR3: CASSYSAVEKLFF

size: NA
V: TRBV6-5
D: NA
J: TRBJ2-7
DNA: TGTGCCAGCAGTTTGGGGCCGGTCCGTTACGAGCAGTACTTC
CDR3: CASSLGPVRYEQYF

size: NA
V: TRBV25-1
D: NA
J: TRBJ1-1
DNA: TGTGCCAGCAGTGAAGCAGGGAACACTGAAGCTTTCTTT
CDR3: CASSEAGNTEAFF

size: NA
V: TRBV9
D: NA
J: TRBJ2-7
DNA: TGTGCCAGCAGCGTAGGATCGGACCCTAGCTCCTACGAGCAGTACTTC
CDR3: CASSVGSDPSSYEQYF

size: NA
V: TRBV29-1
D: NA
J: TRBJ2-1
DNA: TGCAGCGTTCCGACTCCGGGACGGCCTTACAATGAGCAGTTCTTC
CDR3: CSVPTPGRPYNEQFF

size: few
V: TRBV7-9
D: NA
J: TRBJ2-3
DNA: TGTGCCAGCAGCTTAGACAGCACAGATACGCAGTATTTT
CDR3: CASSLDSTDTQYF

size: NA
V: TRBV6-5
D: TRBD1
J: TRBJ2-7
DNA: TGTGCCAGCAGTCTTACAGGGGGAGGTGACTACGAGCAGTACTTC
CDR3: CASSLTGGGDYEQYF